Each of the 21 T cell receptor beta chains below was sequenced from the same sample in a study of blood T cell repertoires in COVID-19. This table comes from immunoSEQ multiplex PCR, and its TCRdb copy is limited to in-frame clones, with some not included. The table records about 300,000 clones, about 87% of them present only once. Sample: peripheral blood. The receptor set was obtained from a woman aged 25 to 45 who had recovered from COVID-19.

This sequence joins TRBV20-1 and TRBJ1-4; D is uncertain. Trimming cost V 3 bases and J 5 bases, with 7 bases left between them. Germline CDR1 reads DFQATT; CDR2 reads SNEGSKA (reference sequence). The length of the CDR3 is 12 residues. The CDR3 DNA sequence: TGCAGTGCTAGTTCTCCGAATGAAAAACTGTTTTTT. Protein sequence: CSASSPNEKLFF.

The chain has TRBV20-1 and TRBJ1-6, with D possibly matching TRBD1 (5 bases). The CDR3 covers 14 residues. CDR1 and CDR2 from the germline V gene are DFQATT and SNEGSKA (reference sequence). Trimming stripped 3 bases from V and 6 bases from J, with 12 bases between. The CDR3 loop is CSASSQGGNSPLHF. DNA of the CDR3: TGCAGTGCTAGTTCCCAGGGTGGTAATTCACCCCTCCACTTT.

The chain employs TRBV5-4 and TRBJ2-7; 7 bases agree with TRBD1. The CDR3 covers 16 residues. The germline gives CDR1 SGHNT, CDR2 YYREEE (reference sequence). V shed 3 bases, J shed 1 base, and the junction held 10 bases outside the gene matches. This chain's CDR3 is CASSSWTGTVSYEQYF. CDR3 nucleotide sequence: TGTGCCAGCAGCTCTTGGACCGGGACAGTATCCTACGAGCAGTACTTC. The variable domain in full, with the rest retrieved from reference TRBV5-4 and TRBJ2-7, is ETGVTQSPTHLIKTRGQQVTLRCSSQSGHNTVSWYQQALGQGPQFIFQYYREEENGRGNFPPRFSGLQFPNYSSELNVNALELDDSALYLCASSSWTGTVSYEQYFGPGTRLTVT.

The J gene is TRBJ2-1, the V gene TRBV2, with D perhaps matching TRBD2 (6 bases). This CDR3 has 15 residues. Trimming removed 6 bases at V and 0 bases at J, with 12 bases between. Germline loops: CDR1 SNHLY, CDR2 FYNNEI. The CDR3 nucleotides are TGTGCCAGCAGGTCTTTAGCGGACTCCTACAATGAGCAGTTCTTC. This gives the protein CASRSLADSYNEQFF.

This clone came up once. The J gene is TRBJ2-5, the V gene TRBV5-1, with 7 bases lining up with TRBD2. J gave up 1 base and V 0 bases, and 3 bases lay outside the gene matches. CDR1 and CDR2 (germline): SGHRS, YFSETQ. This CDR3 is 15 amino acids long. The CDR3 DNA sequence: TGCGCCAGCAGCTTGGACGGGACTACCCAAGAGACCCAGTACTTC. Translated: CASSLDGTTQETQYF.

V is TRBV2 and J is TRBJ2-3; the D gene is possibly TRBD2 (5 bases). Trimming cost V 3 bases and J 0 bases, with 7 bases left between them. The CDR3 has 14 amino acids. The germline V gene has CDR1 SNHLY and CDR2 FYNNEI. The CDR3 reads CASSDRGSTDTQYF. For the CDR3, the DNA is TGTGCCAGCAGTGACCGGGGTAGCACAGATACGCAGTATTTT.

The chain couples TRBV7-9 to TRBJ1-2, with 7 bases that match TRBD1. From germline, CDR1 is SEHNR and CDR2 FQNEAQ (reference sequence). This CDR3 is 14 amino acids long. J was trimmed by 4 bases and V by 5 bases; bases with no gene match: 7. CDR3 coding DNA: TGTGCCAGCAGCGGGGACAGCCACTTCTATGGCTACACCTTC. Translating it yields CASSGDSHFYGYTF.

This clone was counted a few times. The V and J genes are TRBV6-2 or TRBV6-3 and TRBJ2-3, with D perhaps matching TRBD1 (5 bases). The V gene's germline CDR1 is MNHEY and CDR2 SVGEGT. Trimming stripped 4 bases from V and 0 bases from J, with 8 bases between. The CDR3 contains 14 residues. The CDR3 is CASSSGSSTDTQYF. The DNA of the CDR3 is TGTGCCAGCAGTTCAGGGTCCAGCACAGATACGCAGTATTTT.

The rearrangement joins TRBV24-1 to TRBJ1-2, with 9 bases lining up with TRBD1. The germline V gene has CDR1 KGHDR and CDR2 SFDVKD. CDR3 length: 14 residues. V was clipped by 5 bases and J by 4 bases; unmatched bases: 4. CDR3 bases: TGTGCCACCAGTGCCTCGGGACAGGGCTATGGCTACACCTTC. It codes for CATSASGQGYGYTF.

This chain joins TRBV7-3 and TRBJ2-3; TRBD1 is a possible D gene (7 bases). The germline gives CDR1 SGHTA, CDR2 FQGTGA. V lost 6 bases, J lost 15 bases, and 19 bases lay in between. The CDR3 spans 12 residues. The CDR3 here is CASSRQQGGLYF. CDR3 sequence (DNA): TGTGCCAGCAGTCGCCAGCAGGGGGGCCTTTATTTT.

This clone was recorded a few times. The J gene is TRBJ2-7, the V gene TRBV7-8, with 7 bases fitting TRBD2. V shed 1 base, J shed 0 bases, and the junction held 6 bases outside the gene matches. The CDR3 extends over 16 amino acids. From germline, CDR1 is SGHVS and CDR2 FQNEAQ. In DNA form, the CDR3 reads TGTGCCAGCAGCTTAGAGGGAGGGGTTCTCTCCTACGAGCAGTACTTC. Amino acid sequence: CASSLEGGVLSYEQYF.

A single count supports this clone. CDR3 in DNA: TGTGCCAGCTCTGCGGGACAGCTCAATCAGCCCCAGCATTTT. It codes for CASSAGQLNQPQHF. The gene calls are TRBV2 and TRBJ1-5, with 7 bases fitting TRBD1. Germline-derived CDR1 and CDR2 are SNHLY and FYNNEI. The CDR3 runs to 14 residues. The V gene end was trimmed by 8 bases and the J gene end by 3 bases; junction bases not matched to a gene: 7. Full variable domain (missing parts from reference TRBV2 and TRBJ1-5): EPEVTQTPSHQVTQMGQEVILRCVPISNHLYFYWYRQILGQKVEFLVSFYNNEISEKSEIFDDQFSVERPDGSNFTLKIRSTKLEDSAMYFCASSAGQLNQPQHFGDGTRLSIL.

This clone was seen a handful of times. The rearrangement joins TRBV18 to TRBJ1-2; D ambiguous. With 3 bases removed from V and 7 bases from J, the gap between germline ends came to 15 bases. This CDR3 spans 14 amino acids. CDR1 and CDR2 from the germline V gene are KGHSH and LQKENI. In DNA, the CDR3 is TGTGCCAGCTCACCCGGGTCGAGGGCTGCTGGCTACACCTTC. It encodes CASSPGSRAAGYTF.

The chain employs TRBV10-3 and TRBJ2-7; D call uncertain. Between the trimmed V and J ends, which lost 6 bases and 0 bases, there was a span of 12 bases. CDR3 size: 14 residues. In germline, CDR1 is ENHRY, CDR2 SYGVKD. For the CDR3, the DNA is TGTGCCATCAGCGGCGGATTTGACTCCTACGAGCAGTACTTC. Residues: CAISGGFDSYEQYF.

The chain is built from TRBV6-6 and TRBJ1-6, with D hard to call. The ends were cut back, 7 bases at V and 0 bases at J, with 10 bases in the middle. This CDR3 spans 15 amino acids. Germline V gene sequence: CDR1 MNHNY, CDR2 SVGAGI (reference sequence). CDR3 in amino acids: CASIPSSSYNSPLHF. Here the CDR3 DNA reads TGTGCCAGCATCCCGTCGAGCTCCTATAATTCACCCCTCCACTTT.

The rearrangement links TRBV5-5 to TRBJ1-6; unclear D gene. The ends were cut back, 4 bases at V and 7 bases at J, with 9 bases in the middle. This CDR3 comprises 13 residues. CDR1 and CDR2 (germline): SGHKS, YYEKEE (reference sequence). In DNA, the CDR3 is TGTGCCAGCAGCCTGTCGGGGAATTCACCCCTCCACTTT. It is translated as CASSLSGNSPLHF.

The CDR3 protein is CASSYWRNQPQHF. The CDR3 DNA reads as TGTGCCAGCAGTTATTGGAGAAATCAGCCCCAGCATTTT. The rearrangement links TRBV6-2 or TRBV6-3 to TRBJ1-5; D not resolved. The CDR3 is 13 residues long. Trimming pared 3 bases from V and 4 bases from J, leaving 7 bases between. Germline loops: CDR1 MNHEY, CDR2 SVGEGT.

The CDR3 bases are TGTGCCAGCAGTGAAGCTGGACAGAAAAACACTGAAGCTTTCTTT. Residues: CASSEAGQKNTEAFF. The V call is TRBV2, the J call TRBJ1-1; D perhaps matches TRBD1 (6 bases). The CDR3 is 15 residues long. Per germline, CDR1 SNHLY and CDR2 FYNNEI. V was cut by 0 bases and J by 2 bases, with 10 bases left in between.

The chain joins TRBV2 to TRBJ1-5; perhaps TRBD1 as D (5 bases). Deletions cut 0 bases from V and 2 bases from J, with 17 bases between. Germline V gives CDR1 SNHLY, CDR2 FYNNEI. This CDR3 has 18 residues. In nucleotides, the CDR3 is TGTGCCAGCAGTGAAGCGCGGGGACTGGGGATGCGCAATCAGCCCCAGCATTTT. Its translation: CASSEARGLGMRNQPQHF. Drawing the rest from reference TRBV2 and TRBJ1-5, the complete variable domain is EPEVTQTPSHQVTQMGQEVILRCVPISNHLYFYWYRQILGQKVEFLVSFYNNEISEKSEIFDDQFSVERPDGSNFTLKIRSTKLEDSAMYFCASSEARGLGMRNQPQHFGDGTRLSIL.

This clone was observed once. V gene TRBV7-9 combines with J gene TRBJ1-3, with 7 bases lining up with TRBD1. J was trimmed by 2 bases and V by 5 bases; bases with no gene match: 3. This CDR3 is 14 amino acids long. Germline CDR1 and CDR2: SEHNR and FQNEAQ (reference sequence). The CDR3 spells CASSPGTAGNTIYF. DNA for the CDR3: TGTGCCAGCAGCCCCGGGACAGCTGGAAACACCATATATTTT.

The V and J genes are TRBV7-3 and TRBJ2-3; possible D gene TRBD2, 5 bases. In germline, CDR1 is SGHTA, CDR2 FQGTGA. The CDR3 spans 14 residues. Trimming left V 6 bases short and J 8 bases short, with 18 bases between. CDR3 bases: TGTGCCAGCAGTACCGGGCCCCGGAGCGGTACGCAGTATTTT. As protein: CASSTGPRSGTQYF. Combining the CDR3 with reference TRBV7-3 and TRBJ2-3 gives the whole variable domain GAGVSQTPSNKVTEKGKYVELRCDPISGHTALYWYRQSLGQGPEFLIYFQGTGAADDSGLPNDRFFAVRPEGSVSTLKIQRTERGDSAVYLCASSTGPRSGTQYFGPGTRLTVL.